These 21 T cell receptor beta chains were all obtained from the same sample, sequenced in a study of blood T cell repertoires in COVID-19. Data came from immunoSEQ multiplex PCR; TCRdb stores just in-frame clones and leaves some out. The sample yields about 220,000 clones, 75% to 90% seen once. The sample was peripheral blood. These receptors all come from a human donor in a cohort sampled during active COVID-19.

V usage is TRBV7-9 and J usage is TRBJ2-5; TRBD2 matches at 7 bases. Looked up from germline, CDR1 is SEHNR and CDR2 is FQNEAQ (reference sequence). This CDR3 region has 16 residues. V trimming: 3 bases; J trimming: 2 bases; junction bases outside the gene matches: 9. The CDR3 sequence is CASSFRKRDGQETQYF. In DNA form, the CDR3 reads TGTGCCAGCAGCTTTCGAAAGCGGGACGGACAAGAGACCCAGTACTTC.

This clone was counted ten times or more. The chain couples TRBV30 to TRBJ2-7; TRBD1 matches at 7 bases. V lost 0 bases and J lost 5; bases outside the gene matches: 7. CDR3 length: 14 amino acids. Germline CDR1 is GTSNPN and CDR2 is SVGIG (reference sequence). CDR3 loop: CAWSVGQGVHEQYF. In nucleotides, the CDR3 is TGTGCCTGGAGTGTCGGGCAGGGGGTACACGAGCAGTACTTC.

The CDR3 protein is CASSTSPGGARGETQYF. Written as DNA, the CDR3 is TGTGCCAGCAGCACTTCCCCCGGAGGGGCCCGGGGAGAGACCCAGTACTTC. The chain is built from TRBV9 and TRBJ2-5, with a tentative D call TRBD2 (6 bases). The CDR3 length is 17 residues. V was pared by 4 bases and J by 4 bases, with 23 bases between. CDR1 is SGDLS and CDR2 is YYNGEE in the germline V gene. The variable domain in full, completed from reference TRBV9 and TRBJ2-5, reads DSGVTQTPKHLITATGQRVTLRCSPRSGDLSVYWYQQSLDQGLQFLIQYYNGEERAKGNILERFSAQQFPDLHSELNLSSLELGDSALYFCASSTSPGGARGETQYFGPGTRLLVL.

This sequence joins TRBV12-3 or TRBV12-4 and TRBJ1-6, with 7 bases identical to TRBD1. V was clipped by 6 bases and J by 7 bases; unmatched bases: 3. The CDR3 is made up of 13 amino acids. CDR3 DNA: TGTGCCAGCAGGGGGACAGCAAATTCACCCCTCCACTTT. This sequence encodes CASRGTANSPLHF.

DNA of the CDR3: TGTGCCATCAGTGGACAGGCTGACTATGGCTACACCTTC. Its translation is CAISGQADYGYTF. The chain couples TRBV10-3 to TRBJ1-2, with D possibly being TRBD1 (6 bases). The CDR3 extends over 13 amino acids. Germline V gives CDR1 ENHRY, CDR2 SYGVKD. V lost 4 bases to trimming and J lost 3 bases, with 9 bases between them.

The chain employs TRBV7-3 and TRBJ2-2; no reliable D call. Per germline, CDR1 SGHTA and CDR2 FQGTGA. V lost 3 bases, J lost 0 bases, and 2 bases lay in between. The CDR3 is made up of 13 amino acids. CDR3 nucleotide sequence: TGTGCCAGCAGCTTCTCGAACACCGGGGAGCTGTTTTTT. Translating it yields CASSFSNTGELFF.

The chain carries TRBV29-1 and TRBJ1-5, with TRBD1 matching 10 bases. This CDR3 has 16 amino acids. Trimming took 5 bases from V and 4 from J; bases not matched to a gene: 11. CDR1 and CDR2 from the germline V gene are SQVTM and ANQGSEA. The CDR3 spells CSVSGTGVLSNQPQHF. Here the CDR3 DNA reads TGCAGCGTTTCCGGGACAGGGGTCCTGTCGAATCAGCCCCAGCATTTT.

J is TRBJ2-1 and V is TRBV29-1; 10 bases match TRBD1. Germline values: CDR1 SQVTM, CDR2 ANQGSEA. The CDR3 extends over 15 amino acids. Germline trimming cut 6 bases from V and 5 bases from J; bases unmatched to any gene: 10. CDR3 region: CSVLSDRGMHNEQFF. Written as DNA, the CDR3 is TGCAGCGTGCTATCGGACAGGGGGATGCACAATGAGCAGTTCTTC.

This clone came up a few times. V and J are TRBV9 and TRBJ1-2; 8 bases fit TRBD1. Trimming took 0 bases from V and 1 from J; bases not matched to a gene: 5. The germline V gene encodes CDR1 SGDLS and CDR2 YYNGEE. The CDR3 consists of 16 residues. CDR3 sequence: CASSVGGDRHNYGYTF. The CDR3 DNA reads TGTGCCAGCAGCGTAGGTGGGGACAGGCATAACTATGGCTACACCTTC.

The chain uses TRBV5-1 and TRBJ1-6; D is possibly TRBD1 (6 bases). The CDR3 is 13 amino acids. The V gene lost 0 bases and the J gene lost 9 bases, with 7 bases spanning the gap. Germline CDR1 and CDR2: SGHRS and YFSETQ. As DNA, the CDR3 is TGCGCCAGCAGCTTGGGGACAGTTTCACCCCTCCACTTT. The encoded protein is CASSLGTVSPLHF.

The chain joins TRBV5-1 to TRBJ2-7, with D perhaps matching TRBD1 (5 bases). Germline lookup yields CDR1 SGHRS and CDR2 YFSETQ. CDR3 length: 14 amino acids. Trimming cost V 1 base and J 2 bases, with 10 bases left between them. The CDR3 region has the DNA TGCGCCAGCAGCTTGTCCCCAGGGACCTACGAGCAGTACTTC. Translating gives CASSLSPGTYEQYF.

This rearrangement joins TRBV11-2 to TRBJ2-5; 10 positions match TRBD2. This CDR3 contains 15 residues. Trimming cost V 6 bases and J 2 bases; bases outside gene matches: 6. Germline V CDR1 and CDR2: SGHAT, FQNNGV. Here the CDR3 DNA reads TGTGCCAGCAGAAGACTAGCGGGCGGACAAGAGACCCAGTACTTC. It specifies CASRRLAGGQETQYF.

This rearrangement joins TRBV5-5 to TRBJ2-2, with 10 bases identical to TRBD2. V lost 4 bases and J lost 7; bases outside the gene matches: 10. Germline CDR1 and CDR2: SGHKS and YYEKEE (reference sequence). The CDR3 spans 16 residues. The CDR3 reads CASSPGLAASGGELFF. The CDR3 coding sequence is TGTGCCAGCAGCCCAGGACTAGCGGCGAGTGGCGGGGAGCTGTTTTTT.

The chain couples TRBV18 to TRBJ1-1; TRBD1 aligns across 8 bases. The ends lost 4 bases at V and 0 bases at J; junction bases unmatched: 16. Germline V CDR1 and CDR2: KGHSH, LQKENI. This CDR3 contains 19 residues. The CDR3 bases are TGTGCCAGCTCACGAAAAGCCCAGACAGGGGACACTTTGAACACTGAAGCTTTCTTT. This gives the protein CASSRKAQTGDTLNTEAFF.

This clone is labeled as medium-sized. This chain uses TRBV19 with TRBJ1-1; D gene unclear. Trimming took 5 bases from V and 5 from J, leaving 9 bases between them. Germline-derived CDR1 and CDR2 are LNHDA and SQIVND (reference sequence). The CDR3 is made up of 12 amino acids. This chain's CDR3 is CASSPSRTEAFF. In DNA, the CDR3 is TGTGCCAGTAGTCCTTCCAGGACTGAAGCTTTCTTT.

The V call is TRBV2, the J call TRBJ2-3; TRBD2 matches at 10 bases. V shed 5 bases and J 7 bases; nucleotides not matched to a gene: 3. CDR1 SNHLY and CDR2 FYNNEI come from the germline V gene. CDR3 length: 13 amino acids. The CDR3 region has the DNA TGTGCCAGCAGTACTAGCGGGACAAATACGCAGTATTTT. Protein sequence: CASSTSGTNTQYF. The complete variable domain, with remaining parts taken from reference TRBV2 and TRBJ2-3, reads EPEVTQTPSHQVTQMGQEVILRCVPISNHLYFYWYRQILGQKVEFLVSFYNNEISEKSEIFDDQFSVERPDGSNFTLKIRSTKLEDSAMYFCASSTSGTNTQYFGPGTRLTVL.

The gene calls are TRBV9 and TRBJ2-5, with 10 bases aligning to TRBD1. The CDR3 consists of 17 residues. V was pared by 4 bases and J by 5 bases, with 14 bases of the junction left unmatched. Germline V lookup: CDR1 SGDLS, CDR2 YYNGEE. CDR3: CASSPGTGAGSRETQYF. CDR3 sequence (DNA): TGTGCCAGCAGCCCGGGGACAGGGGCGGGTTCCAGGGAGACCCAGTACTTC.

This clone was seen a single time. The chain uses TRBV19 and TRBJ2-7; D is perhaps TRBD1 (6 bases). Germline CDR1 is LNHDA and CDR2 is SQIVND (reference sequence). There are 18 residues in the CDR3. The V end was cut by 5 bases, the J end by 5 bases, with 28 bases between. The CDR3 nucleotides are TGTGCCAGTAGTCAACAGGGTGTTGGGGGCACGGGAATCCACGAGCAGTACTTC. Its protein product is CASSQQGVGGTGIHEQYF.

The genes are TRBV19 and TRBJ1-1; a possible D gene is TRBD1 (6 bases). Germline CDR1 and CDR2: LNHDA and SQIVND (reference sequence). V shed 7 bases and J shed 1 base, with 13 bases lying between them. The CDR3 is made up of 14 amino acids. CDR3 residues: CASINRERNTEAFF. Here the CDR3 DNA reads TGTGCCAGTATCAACAGGGAACGGAACACTGAAGCTTTCTTT.

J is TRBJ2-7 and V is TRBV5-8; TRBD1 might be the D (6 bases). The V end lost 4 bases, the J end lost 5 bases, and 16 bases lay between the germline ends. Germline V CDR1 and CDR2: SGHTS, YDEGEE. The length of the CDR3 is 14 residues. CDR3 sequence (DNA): TGTGCCAGCAGCCGGCGTCCGCAGGGGAACGAGCAGTACTTC. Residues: CASSRRPQGNEQYF. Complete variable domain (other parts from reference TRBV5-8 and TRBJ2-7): EAGVTQSPTHLIKTRGQQATLRCSPISGHTSVYWYQQALGLGLQFLLWYDEGEERNRGNFPPRFSGRQFPNYSSELNVNALELEDSALYLCASSRRPQGNEQYFGPGTRLTVT.

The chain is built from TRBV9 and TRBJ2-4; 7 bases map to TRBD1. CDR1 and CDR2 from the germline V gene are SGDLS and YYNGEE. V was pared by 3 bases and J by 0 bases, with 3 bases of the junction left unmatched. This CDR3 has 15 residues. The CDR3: CASSGDSTAKNIQYF. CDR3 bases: TGTGCCAGCAGCGGGGACAGCACAGCCAAAAACATTCAGTACTTC.